Listed here are 16 T cell receptor beta chains from one sample, sequenced in a study of cytomegalovirus exposure and HLA in healthy donors. Some clones are missing from TCRdb's copy, which holds only in-frame ones; the method was immunoSEQ multiplex PCR. The sample has around 120,000 clones; about 87% are singletons. Input material: PBMCs. The receptors were gathered from a woman younger than 35 in good health and CMV-seronegative.

The chain uses TRBV15 and TRBJ1-2, with TRBD1 identical over 7 bases. V shed 0 bases, J shed 8 bases, and the junction held 21 bases outside the gene matches. The CDR3 consists of 19 residues. Germline V gene data show CDR1 as LNHNV and CDR2 as YYDKDF (reference sequence). CDR3 sequence reads: CATSRDRVSDRELSVGYTF. For the CDR3, the DNA is TGTGCCACCAGCAGAGATCGGGTTTCAGACAGGGAATTATCGGTCGGCTACACCTTC.

The chain carries TRBV5-5 and TRBJ1-1; 7 bases are a match to TRBD1. The ends lost 2 bases at V and 4 bases at J; junction bases unmatched: 8. This CDR3 has 15 amino acids. Germline assignment: CDR1 SGHKS and CDR2 YYEKEE (reference sequence). The CDR3 DNA follows: TGTGCCAGCAGCTTAGCCCAGGGGGGTGCCACTGAAGCTTTCTTT. It yields the protein CASSLAQGGATEAFF.

Only a few counts were recorded for this clone. The chain uses TRBV18 and TRBJ1-2, with D possibly being TRBD1 (5 bases). Trimming took off 0 bases at V and 4 bases at J, with 9 bases between the two ends. The CDR3 covers 14 residues. Germline CDR1 is KGHSH and CDR2 is LQKENI. In nucleotides, the CDR3 is TGTGCCAGCTCACCACCGTTTACAGGCTATGGCTACACCTTC. Translation gives CASSPPFTGYGYTF.

The chain uses TRBV6-1 and TRBJ1-5; possible D gene TRBD1, 6 bases. Trimming removed 7 bases at V and 7 bases at J, with 14 bases between. This CDR3 region has 13 residues. Germline CDR1 is MNHNS and CDR2 is SASEGT. The CDR3 DNA sequence: TGTGCCAGCAATACAGGGACCGGCCAGCCCCAGCATTTT. It specifies CASNTGTGQPQHF.

The CDR3 DNA is TGTGCCAGCTCACCCCGGGCTAACTCACTAGCGGCGAAAAGCACAGATACGCAGTATTTT. Protein: CASSPRANSLAAKSTDTQYF. This chain connects TRBV18 to TRBJ2-3, with 8 nucleotides matching TRBD2. The CDR3 loop spans 20 amino acids. Trimming took 3 bases from V and 0 from J; bases not matched to a gene: 17. Germline V lookup: CDR1 KGHSH, CDR2 LQKENI. Full variable domain (remainder filled in from reference TRBV18 and TRBJ2-3): NAGVMQNPRHLVRRRGQEARLRCSPMKGHSHVYWYRQLPEEGLKFMVYLQKENIIDESGMPKERFSAEFPKEGPSILRIQQVVRGDSAAYFCASSPRANSLAAKSTDTQYFGPGTRLTVL.

The chain employs TRBV5-5 and TRBJ2-7; TRBD2 agrees at 8 bases. Germline V gene sequence: CDR1 SGHKS, CDR2 YYEKEE (reference sequence). The CDR3 runs to 14 residues. V was clipped by 5 bases and J by 1 base; unmatched bases: 5. CDR3 sequence (DNA): TGTGCCAGCAGTAGGCGGGAGGTATCCTACGAGCAGTACTTC. This sequence encodes CASSRREVSYEQYF.

The DNA for the CDR3 is TGTGCCAGCAGCCAAGGCCCGACAGGGAAAATGAACACTGAAGCTTTCTTT. Translated: CASSQGPTGKMNTEAFF. The rearrangement uses TRBV4-2 and TRBJ1-1, with 7 nucleotides matching TRBD1. With 1 base clipped from V and 0 bases from J, the junction kept 8 bases outside the gene matches. Germline V lookup: CDR1 LGHNA, CDR2 YNFKEQ. This CDR3 contains 17 residues.

V and J are TRBV5-6 and TRBJ1-6, with D hard to call. CDR3 length equals 14 residues. The V end was cut by 5 bases, the J end by 10 bases, with 16 bases between. Germline V gene sequence: CDR1 SGHDT, CDR2 YYEEEE. In DNA form, the CDR3 reads TGTGCCAGCAGGTGGGCAGGAGGGCACTCACCCCTCCACTTT. Its translation is CASRWAGGHSPLHF.

The rearrangement links TRBV7-8 to TRBJ1-5; 8 bases match TRBD1. CDR3 length equals 17 residues. V trimming: 1 base; J trimming: 1 base; junction bases outside the gene matches: 6. Germline values: CDR1 SGHVS, CDR2 FQNEAQ. Written as DNA, the CDR3 is TGTGCCAGCAGCTTAGGACAGGGGTTTGGAAGCAATCAGCCCCAGCATTTT. Protein: CASSLGQGFGSNQPQHF.

The chain employs TRBV5-1 and TRBJ1-4, with a possible D match to TRBD1 (6 bases). Germline CDR1 reads SGHRS; CDR2 reads YFSETQ. The ends were cut back, 4 bases at V and 4 bases at J, with 20 bases in the middle. CDR3 length: 17 amino acids. For the CDR3, the DNA is TGCGCCAGCAGCCCAACCGGGACAATCGGCGGTAATGAAAAACTGTTTTTT. It codes for CASSPTGTIGGNEKLFF.

The CDR3 DNA reads TGTATGAGTGGGGGCAGGTCCTACAATGAGCAGTTCTTC. It encodes CMSGGRSYNEQFF. The V gene is TRBV6-6, the J gene TRBJ2-1; tentatively, D is TRBD1 (6 bases). The germline gives CDR1 MNHNY, CDR2 SVGAGI (reference sequence). CDR3 size: 13 residues.

The chain joins TRBV27 to TRBJ1-5; the D gene is possibly TRBD1 (5 bases). This CDR3 contains 15 residues. Trimming cost V 5 bases and J 3 bases, with 14 bases left between them. Germline loops: CDR1 MNHEY, CDR2 SMNVEV (reference sequence). CDR3 bases: TGTGCCAGCAGTCTCTTCGGGGGGGTCAATCAGCCCCAGCATTTT. It codes for CASSLFGGVNQPQHF.

The V call is TRBV7-9, the J call TRBJ2-1; 12 bases align to TRBD2. The CDR3 is 15 amino acids. CDR1 SEHNR and CDR2 FQNEAQ come from the germline V gene (reference sequence). The J segment lost 6 bases and the V segment lost 4 bases, leaving 4 bases of the junction unmatched. Here the CDR3 DNA reads TGTGCCAGCAGCTCGACTAGCGGGAGCCCCAATGAGCAGTTCTTC. Its translation is CASSSTSGSPNEQFF.

V and J are TRBV10-1 and TRBJ2-3, with 13 bases fitting TRBD2. V shed 6 bases and J 4 bases; nucleotides not matched to a gene: 7. The CDR3 is made up of 16 amino acids. The germline V gene encodes CDR1 WNHNN and CDR2 SYGVQD (reference sequence). Here the CDR3 reads CASSPWTSGGPDTQYF. The CDR3 DNA follows: TGCGCCAGCAGCCCTTGGACTAGCGGGGGACCAGATACGCAGTATTTT.

This rearrangement joins TRBV7-2 to TRBJ2-7, with TRBD1 matching 8 bases. Germline V gene lookup returns CDR1 SGHTA and CDR2 FQGNSA. The CDR3 is 14 amino acids. The junction had 7 bases not matched to a gene; V was cut back by 5 bases and J by 4 bases. The CDR3: CASSPSGTGYEQYF. DNA for the CDR3: TGTGCCAGCAGCCCCTCCGGGACAGGATACGAGCAGTACTTC. The full variable domain, its missing parts supplied by reference TRBV7-2 and TRBJ2-7, is GAGVSQSPSNKVTEKGKDVELRCDPISGHTALYWYRQSLGQGLEFLIYFQGNSAPDKSGLPSDRFSAERTGGSVSTLTIQRTQQEDSAVYLCASSPSGTGYEQYFGPGTRLTVT.

This chain links TRBV27 with TRBJ2-5, with a weak D call TRBD1 (6 bases). V lost 3 bases and J 0 bases, leaving 11 bases between the germline ends. The V gene's germline CDR1 is MNHEY and CDR2 SMNVEV (reference sequence). The CDR3 runs to 15 residues. The CDR3 loop is CASSFARDNQETQYF. CDR3 sequence (DNA): TGTGCCAGCAGTTTCGCCCGGGACAACCAAGAGACCCAGTACTTC.